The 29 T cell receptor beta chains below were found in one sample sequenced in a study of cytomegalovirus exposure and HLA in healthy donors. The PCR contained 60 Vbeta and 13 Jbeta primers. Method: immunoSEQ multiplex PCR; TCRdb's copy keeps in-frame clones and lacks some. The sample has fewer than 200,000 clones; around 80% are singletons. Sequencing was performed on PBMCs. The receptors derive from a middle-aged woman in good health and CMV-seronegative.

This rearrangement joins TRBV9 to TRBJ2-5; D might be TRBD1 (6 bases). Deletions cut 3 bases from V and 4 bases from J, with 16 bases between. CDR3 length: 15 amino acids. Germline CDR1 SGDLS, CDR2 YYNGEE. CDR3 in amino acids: CASSAGQREIETQYF. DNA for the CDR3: TGTGCCAGCAGCGCCGGACAGCGTGAAATAGAGACCCAGTACTTC.

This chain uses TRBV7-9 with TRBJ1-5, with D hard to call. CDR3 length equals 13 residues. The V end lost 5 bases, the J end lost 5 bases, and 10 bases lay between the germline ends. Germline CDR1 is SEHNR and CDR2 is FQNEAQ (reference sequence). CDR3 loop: CASSPDGDQPQHF. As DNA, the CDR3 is TGTGCCAGCAGCCCCGACGGGGATCAGCCCCAGCATTTT.

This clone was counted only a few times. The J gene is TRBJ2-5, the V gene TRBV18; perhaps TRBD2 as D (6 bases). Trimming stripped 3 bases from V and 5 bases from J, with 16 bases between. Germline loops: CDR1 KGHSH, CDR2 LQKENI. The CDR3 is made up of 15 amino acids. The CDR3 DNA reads TGTGCCAGCTCACCCTCTTCGACTAGGGGTGAGACCCAGTACTTC. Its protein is CASSPSSTRGETQYF.

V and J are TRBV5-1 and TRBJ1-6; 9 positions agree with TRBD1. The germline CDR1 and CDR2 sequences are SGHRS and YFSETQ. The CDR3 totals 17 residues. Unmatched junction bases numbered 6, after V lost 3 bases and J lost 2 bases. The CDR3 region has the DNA TGCGCCAGCAGCTACGATCGGACAGGGGCCTATAATTCACCCCTCCACTTT. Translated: CASSYDRTGAYNSPLHF.

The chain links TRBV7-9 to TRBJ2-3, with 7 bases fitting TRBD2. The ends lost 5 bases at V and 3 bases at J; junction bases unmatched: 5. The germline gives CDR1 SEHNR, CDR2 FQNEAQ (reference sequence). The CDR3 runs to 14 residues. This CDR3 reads CASSPRERTDTQYF. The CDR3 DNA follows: TGTGCCAGCAGCCCGCGGGAGCGGACAGATACGCAGTATTTT.

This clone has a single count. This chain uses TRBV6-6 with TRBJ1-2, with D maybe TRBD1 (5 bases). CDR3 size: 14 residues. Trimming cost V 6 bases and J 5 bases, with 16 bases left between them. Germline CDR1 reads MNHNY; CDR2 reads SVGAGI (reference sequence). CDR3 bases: TGTGCCAGCAGCCAAGCCCCGGGGGGTTATGGCTACACCTTC. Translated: CASSQAPGGYGYTF.

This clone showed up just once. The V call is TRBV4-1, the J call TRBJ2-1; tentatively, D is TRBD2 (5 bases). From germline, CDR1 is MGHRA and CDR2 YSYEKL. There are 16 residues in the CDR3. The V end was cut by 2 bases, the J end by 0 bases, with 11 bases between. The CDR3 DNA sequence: TGCGCCAGCAGCCAACCGAGGAGGAGCTCCTACAATGAGCAGTTCTTC. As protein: CASSQPRRSSYNEQFF.

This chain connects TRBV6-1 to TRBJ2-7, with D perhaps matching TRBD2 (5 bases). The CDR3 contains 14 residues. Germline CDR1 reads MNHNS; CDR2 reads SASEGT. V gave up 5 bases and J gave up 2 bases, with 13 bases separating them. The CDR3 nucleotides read TGTGCCAGCAGTCCCCTTTGGGAGACCTACGAGCAGTACTTC. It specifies CASSPLWETYEQYF.

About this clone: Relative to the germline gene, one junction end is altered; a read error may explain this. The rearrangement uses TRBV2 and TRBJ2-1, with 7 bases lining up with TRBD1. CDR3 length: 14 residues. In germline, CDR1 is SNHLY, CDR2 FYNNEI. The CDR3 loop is CASGEGARYNEQFF. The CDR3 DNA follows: TGTGCCAGCGGTGAGGGGGCGCGTTACAATGAGCAGTTCTTC.

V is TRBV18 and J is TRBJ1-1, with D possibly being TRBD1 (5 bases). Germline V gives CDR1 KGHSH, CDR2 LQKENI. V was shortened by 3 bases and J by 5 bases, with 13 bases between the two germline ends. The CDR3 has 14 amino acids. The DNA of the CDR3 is TGTGCCAGCTCACCCTCAGGGAGGCCAACTGAAGCTTTCTTT. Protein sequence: CASSPSGRPTEAFF.

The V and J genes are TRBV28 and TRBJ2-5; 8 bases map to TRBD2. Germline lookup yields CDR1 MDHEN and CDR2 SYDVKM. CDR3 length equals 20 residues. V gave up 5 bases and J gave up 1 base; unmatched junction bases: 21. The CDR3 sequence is CASSPETWGVRAGVQETQYF. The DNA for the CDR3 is TGTGCCAGCAGTCCCGAAACGTGGGGGGTCAGAGCGGGGGTCCAAGAGACCCAGTACTTC. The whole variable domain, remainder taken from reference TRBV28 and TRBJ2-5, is DVKVTQSSRYLVKRTGEKVFLECVQDMDHENMFWYRQDPGLGLRLIYFSYDVKMKEKGDIPEGYSVSREKKERFSLILESASTNQTSMYLCASSPETWGVRAGVQETQYFGPGTRLLVL.

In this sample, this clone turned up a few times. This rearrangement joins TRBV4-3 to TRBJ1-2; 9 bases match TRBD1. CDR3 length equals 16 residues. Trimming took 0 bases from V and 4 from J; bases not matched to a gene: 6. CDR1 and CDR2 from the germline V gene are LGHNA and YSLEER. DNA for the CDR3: TGCGCCAGCAGCCAAGAAGCAAGGGGACAGGGCTATGGCTACACCTTC. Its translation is CASSQEARGQGYGYTF.

CDR3 protein: CASSLQGLAGETQYF. The CDR3 DNA is TGTGCCAGCAGTTTACAGGGACTAGCGGGGGAGACCCAGTACTTC. The chain joins TRBV27 to TRBJ2-5; 13 positions match TRBD2. The CDR3 loop spans 15 amino acids. Per the germline V gene, CDR1 is MNHEY and CDR2 is SMNVEV (reference sequence). The J segment lost 5 bases and the V segment lost 2 bases, leaving 2 bases of the junction unmatched.

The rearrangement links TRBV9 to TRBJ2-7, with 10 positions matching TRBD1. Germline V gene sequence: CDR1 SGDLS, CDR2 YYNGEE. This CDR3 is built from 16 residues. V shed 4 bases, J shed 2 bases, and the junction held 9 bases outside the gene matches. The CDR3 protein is CASSSDRGTLAYEQYF. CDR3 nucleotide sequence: TGTGCCAGCAGCTCGGACAGGGGGACGCTAGCCTACGAGCAGTACTTC.

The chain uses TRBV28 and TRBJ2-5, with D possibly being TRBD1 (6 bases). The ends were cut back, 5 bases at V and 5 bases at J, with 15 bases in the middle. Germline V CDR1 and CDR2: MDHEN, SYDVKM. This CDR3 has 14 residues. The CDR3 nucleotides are TGTGCCAGCAGTGACGTACAGGGTTGGGAGACCCAGTACTTC. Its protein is CASSDVQGWETQYF.

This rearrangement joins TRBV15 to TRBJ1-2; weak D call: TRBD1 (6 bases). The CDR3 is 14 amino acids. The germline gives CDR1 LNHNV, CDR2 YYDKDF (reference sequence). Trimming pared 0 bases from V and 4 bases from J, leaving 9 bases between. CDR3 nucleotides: TGTGCCACCAGCAGAGAACGGACAGCCTATGGCTACACCTTC. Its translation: CATSRERTAYGYTF.

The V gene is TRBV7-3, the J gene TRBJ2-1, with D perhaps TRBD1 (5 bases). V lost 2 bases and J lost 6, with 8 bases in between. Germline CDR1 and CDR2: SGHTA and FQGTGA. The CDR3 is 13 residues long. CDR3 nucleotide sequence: TGTGCCAGCAGCTTACAGGGCCCCAATGAGCAGTTCTTC. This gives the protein CASSLQGPNEQFF.

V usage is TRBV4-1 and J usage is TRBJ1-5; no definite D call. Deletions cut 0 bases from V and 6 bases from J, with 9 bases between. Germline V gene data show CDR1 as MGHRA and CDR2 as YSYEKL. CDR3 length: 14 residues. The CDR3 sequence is CASSQEQLSQPQHF. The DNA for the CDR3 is TGCGCCAGCAGCCAAGAACAGCTAAGTCAGCCCCAGCATTTT.

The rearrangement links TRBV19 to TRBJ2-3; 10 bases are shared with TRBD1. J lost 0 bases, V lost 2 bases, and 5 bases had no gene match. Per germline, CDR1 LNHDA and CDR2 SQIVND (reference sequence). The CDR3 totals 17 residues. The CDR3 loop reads CASSIQTGGRSTDTQYF. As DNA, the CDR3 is TGTGCCAGTAGTATACAGACAGGGGGCAGGAGCACAGATACGCAGTATTTT.

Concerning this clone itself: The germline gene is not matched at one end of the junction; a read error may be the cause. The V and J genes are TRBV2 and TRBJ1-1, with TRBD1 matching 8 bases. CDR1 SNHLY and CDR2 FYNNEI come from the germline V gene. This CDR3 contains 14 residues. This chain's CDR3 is CAGRDRGEATEAFF. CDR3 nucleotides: TGTGCCGGCAGAGACAGGGGAGAAGCGACTGAAGCTTTCTTT.

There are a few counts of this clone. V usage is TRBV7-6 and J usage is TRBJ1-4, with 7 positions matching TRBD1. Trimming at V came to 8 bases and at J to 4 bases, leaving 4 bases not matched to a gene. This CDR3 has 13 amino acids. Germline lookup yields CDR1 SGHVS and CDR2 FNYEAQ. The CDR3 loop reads CASRRDSNEKLFF. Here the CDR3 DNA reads TGTGCCAGCCGCCGGGACAGTAATGAAAAACTGTTTTTT.

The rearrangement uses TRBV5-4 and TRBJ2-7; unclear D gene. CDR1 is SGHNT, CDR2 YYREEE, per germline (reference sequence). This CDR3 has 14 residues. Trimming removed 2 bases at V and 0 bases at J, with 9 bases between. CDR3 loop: CASSLGGSSYEQYF. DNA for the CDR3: TGTGCCAGCAGCTTAGGCGGAAGCTCCTACGAGCAGTACTTC.

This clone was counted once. CDR3 residues: CASSPGGTSGLHEQFF. CDR3 DNA: TGTGCCAGCAGCCCGGGGGGGACTAGCGGCCTTCATGAGCAGTTCTTC. This sequence joins TRBV7-9 and TRBJ2-1, with TRBD2 matching 11 bases. CDR3 length: 16 amino acids. V was clipped by 5 bases and J by 8 bases; unmatched bases: 11. The germline V gene encodes CDR1 SEHNR and CDR2 FQNEAQ (reference sequence).

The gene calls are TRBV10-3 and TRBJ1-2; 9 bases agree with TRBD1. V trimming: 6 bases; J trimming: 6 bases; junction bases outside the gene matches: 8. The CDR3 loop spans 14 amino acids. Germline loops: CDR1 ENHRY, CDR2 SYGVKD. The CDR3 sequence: CAISGTGKEDGYTF. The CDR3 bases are TGTGCCATCAGCGGGACAGGGAAGGAGGATGGCTACACCTTC.

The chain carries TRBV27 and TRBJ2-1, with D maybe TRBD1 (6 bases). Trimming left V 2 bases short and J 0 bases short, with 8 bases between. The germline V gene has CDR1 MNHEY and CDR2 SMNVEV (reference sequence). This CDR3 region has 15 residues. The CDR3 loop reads CASSLETGSYNEQFF. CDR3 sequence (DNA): TGTGCCAGCAGTTTAGAGACAGGCTCCTACAATGAGCAGTTCTTC.

CDR3 loop: CASSEAPRGSNTGELFF. The CDR3 DNA reads TGTGCCAGCAGTGAAGCACCCAGGGGGAGTAACACCGGGGAGCTGTTTTTT. The chain links TRBV2 to TRBJ2-2; TRBD1 matches at 7 bases. V shed 0 bases and J 2 bases; nucleotides not matched to a gene: 6. CDR3 length: 17 residues. Germline lookup yields CDR1 SNHLY and CDR2 FYNNEI.

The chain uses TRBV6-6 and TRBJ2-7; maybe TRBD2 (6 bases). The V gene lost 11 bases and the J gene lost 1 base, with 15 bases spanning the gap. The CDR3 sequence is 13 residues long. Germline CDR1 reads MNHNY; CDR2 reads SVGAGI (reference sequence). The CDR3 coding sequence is TGTGCCTCCTCGGAGGGACTGTCCTACGAGCAGTACTTC. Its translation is CASSEGLSYEQYF.

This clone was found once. In DNA form, the CDR3 reads TGCGCCAGCAGCTATCCGGGACAGCACAATGAGCAGTTCTTC. Its translation: CASSYPGQHNEQFF. This chain joins TRBV5-1 and TRBJ2-1; 7 bases map to TRBD1. CDR1 is SGHRS, CDR2 YFSETQ, per germline. Germline trimming cut 3 bases from V and 5 bases from J; bases unmatched to any gene: 5. The CDR3 is made up of 14 amino acids.

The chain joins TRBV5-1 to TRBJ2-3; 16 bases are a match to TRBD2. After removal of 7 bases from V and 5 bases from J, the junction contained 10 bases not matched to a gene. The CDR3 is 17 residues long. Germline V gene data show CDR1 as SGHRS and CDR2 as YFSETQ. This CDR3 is CASAPTGTSGGVDTQYF. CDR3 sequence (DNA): TGCGCCAGCGCACCAACCGGGACTAGCGGGGGGGTAGATACGCAGTATTTT.